A single sample is the source of the 14 T cell receptor beta chains below, sequenced in a study of CD8+ T cells in alopecia areata. Regarding treatment: oral pan-JAK inhibitor, 5-10 mg twice daily. Following extraction, RNA underwent reverse transcription to cDNA, which served as the sequencing template. The data were produced by immunoSEQ multiplex PCR, yet TCRdb's version contains in-frame clones alone and is incomplete. Here the sample spans 170,000 or so clones, roughly 50% being singletons. The sample here was CD8+ T cells sorted from blood, taken at week 24, from a patient treated with tofacitinib. These receptors all come from a human donor with alopecia areata.

The chain joins TRBV29-1 to TRBJ1-3; a possible D gene is TRBD1 (6 bases). Trimming took 4 bases from V and 9 from J, leaving 19 bases between them. This CDR3 spans 14 amino acids. Germline loops: CDR1 SQVTM, CDR2 ANQGSEA. DNA for the CDR3: TGCAGCGTTGGGGGGCCTGACAGAGGCGGCACCATATATTTT. Translation: CSVGGPDRGGTIYF.

The rearrangement joins TRBV7-9 to TRBJ1-4; D is unclear. Trimming shortened V by 0 bases and J by 12 bases, and 14 bases separated the two germline ends. CDR1 and CDR2 from the germline V gene are SEHNR and FQNEAQ (reference sequence). The CDR3 extends over 14 amino acids. The CDR3 region has the DNA TGTGCCAGCAGCTTAGCACCCACCCGGGAGGAACTGTTTTTT. Its translation is CASSLAPTREELFF.

The chain joins TRBV10-2 to TRBJ1-2; D is perhaps TRBD1 (6 bases). The CDR3 has 16 residues. With 5 bases removed from V and 8 bases from J, the gap between germline ends came to 24 bases. The germline gives CDR1 WSHSY, CDR2 SAAADI. CDR3 region: CASSTPGTNLLSGYTF. CDR3 in DNA: TGCGCCAGCAGTACTCCCGGGACAAACCTTCTATCGGGCTACACCTTC.

This clone showed up just a few times. J is TRBJ2-7 and V is TRBV4-1; TRBD1 might be the D (6 bases). The CDR3 covers 13 residues. Germline V CDR1 and CDR2: MGHRA, YSYEKL. V was clipped by 2 bases and J by 4 bases, with 9 bases between them. In nucleotides, the CDR3 is TGCGCCAGCAGCCAAATACAGGGATACGAGCAGTACTTC. Protein product: CASSQIQGYEQYF.

This clone has just one count. The CDR3 sequence is CASSELGQWNTEAFF. The CDR3 nucleotides read TGTGCCAGCAGTGAATTGGGTCAATGGAACACTGAAGCTTTCTTT. V and J are TRBV25-1 and TRBJ1-1, with no clear D. Between the trimmed V and J ends, which lost 1 base and 1 base, there was a span of 10 bases. Germline loops: CDR1 MGHDK, CDR2 SYGVNS. CDR3 length equals 15 residues.

V and J are TRBV7-9 and TRBJ1-1, with D possibly matching TRBD1 (5 bases). The CDR3 has 15 amino acids. V lost 1 base and J 1 base, leaving 10 bases between the germline ends. Germline CDR1 and CDR2: SEHNR and FQNEAQ (reference sequence). CDR3 nucleotides: TGTGCCAGCAGCTTAGAGGGGAGACCGAACACTGAAGCTTTCTTT. Translating it yields CASSLEGRPNTEAFF.

CDR3 protein: CASSSRTGTDTQYF. The CDR3 nucleotides are TGTGCCAGCAGCTCCCGGACTGGCACAGATACGCAGTATTTT. The chain employs TRBV13 and TRBJ2-3, with a weak D call TRBD2 (5 bases). Trimming removed 4 bases at V and 1 base at J, with 9 bases between. Germline lookup yields CDR1 PRHDT and CDR2 FYEKMQ (reference sequence). CDR3 size: 14 residues.

The chain carries TRBV7-9 and TRBJ2-3; D remains ambiguous. From germline, CDR1 is SEHNR and CDR2 FQNEAQ (reference sequence). The CDR3 consists of 16 residues. The V gene lost 10 bases and the J gene lost 2 bases, with 22 bases spanning the gap. This chain's CDR3 is CAILLLVGQITDTQYF. DNA for the CDR3: TGTGCCATCTTGCTCTTGGTGGGTCAAATCACAGATACGCAGTATTTT.

This clone was counted between two and nine times. The chain has TRBV5-6 and TRBJ2-7, with 9 bases identical to TRBD1. CDR1 and CDR2 (germline): SGHDT, YYEEEE. V was pared by 4 bases and J by 5 bases, with 7 bases of the junction left unmatched. This CDR3 spans 14 amino acids. In DNA, the CDR3 is TGTGCCAGCAGCCTCGGGACAGGGTTTGACGAGCAGTACTTC. It yields the protein CASSLGTGFDEQYF.

This clone is a singleton in its sample. This chain connects TRBV13 to TRBJ2-4, with 9 bases identical to TRBD1. V shed 5 bases, J shed 6 bases, and the junction held 5 bases outside the gene matches. The CDR3 is 14 residues long. Per germline, CDR1 PRHDT and CDR2 FYEKMQ (reference sequence). In DNA, the CDR3 is TGTGCCAGCAGCCTGGACAGGGGTAGAAACATTCAGTACTTC. Translation gives CASSLDRGRNIQYF.

The chain has TRBV7-2 and TRBJ2-5; D not resolved. The CDR3 length is 15 residues. Per germline, CDR1 SGHTA and CDR2 FQGNSA. V was pared by 1 base and J by 1 base, with 10 bases between. The CDR3 is CASSLGALRQETQYF. The CDR3 DNA reads TGTGCCAGCAGCTTAGGGGCCTTGCGCCAAGAGACCCAGTACTTC.

The J gene is TRBJ2-1, the V gene TRBV11-2; 7 bases are a match to TRBD2. CDR1 and CDR2 from the germline V gene are SGHAT and FQNNGV. CDR3 size: 15 residues. The ends lost 4 bases at V and 0 bases at J; junction bases unmatched: 3. The CDR3 DNA reads TGTGCCAGCAGCTCGAGCGGGGCCTCCTACAATGAGCAGTTCTTC. Amino acid sequence: CASSSSGASYNEQFF.

This clone has just a few counts. J is TRBJ2-5 and V is TRBV4-1; 7 bases match TRBD1. The CDR3 runs to 14 residues. The ends lost 4 bases at V and 2 bases at J; junction bases unmatched: 4. Germline V gives CDR1 MGHRA, CDR2 YSYEKL. CDR3 in amino acids: CASSRTGIQETQYF. The CDR3 DNA reads TGCGCCAGCAGCCGGACAGGTATACAAGAGACCCAGTACTTC.

V usage is TRBV13 and J usage is TRBJ2-3; 11 bases fit TRBD2. The CDR3 is made up of 16 amino acids. The germline V gene has CDR1 PRHDT and CDR2 FYEKMQ (reference sequence). The V and J ends lost 5 bases and 3 bases, in that order; junction bases with no gene match: 7. The CDR3 bases are TGTGCCAGCAGCACCCATAGCGGGGGGGCGACAGATACGCAGTATTTT. Amino acid sequence: CASSTHSGGATDTQYF.